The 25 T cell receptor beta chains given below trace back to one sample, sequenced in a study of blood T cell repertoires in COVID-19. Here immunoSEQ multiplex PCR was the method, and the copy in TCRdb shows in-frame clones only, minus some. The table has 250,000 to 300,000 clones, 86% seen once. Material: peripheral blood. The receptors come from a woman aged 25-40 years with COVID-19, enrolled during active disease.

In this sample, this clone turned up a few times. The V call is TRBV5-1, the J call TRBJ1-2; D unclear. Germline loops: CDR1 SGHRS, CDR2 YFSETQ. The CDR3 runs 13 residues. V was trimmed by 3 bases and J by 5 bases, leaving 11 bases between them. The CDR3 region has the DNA TGCGCCAGCAGCTACGGGATAGGGTATGGCTACACCTTC. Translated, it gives CASSYGIGYGYTF.

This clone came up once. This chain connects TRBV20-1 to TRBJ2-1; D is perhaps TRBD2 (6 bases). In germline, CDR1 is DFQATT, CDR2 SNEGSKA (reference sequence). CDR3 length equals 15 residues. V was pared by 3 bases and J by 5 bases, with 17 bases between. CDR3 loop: CSASVGPTGDNEQFF. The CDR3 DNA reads TGCAGTGCTAGTGTCGGGCCCACGGGGGACAATGAGCAGTTCTTC.

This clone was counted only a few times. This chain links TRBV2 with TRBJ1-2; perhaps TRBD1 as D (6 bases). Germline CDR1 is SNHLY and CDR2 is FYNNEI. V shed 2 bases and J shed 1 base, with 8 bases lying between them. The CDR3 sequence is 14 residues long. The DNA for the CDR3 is TGTGCCAGCAGTGAACAGGGGATTAACTATGGCTACACCTTC. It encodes CASSEQGINYGYTF.

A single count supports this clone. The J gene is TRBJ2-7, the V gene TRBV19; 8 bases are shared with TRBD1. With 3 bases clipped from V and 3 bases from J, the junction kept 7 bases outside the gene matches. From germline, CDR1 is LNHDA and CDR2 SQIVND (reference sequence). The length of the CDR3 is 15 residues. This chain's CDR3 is CASSIAQGAFYEQYF. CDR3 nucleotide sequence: TGTGCCAGTAGTATCGCGCAGGGGGCCTTCTACGAGCAGTACTTC.

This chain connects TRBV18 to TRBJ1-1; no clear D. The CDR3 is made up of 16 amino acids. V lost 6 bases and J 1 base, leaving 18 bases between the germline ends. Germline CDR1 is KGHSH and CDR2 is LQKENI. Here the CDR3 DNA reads TGTGCCAGCTCCCCGTCGAGTGGGCACGAGAACACTGAAGCTTTCTTT. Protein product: CASSPSSGHENTEAFF.

Here the CDR3 reads CASSQEFRVAGYTDTQYF. The CDR3 DNA sequence: TGCGCCAGCAGCCAAGAGTTTAGGGTAGCGGGGTACACAGATACGCAGTATTTT. The chain uses TRBV4-1 and TRBJ2-3, with 8 bases that match TRBD2. Per germline, CDR1 MGHRA and CDR2 YSYEKL. V was pared by 0 bases and J by 2 bases, with 10 bases of the junction left unmatched. There are 18 residues in the CDR3.

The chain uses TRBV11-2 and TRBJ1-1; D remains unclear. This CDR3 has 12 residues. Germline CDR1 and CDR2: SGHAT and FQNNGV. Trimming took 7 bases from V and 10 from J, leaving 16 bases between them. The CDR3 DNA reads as TGTGCCAGCACCTCCAAACTCGATAGAGCTTTCTTT. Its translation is CASTSKLDRAFF.

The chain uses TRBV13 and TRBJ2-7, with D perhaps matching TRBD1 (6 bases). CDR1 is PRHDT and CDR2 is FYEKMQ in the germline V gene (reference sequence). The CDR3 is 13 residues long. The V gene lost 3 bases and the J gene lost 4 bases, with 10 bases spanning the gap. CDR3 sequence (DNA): TGTGCCAGCAGCTTCTCCCAGGGGTACGAGCAGTACTTC. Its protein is CASSFSQGYEQYF.

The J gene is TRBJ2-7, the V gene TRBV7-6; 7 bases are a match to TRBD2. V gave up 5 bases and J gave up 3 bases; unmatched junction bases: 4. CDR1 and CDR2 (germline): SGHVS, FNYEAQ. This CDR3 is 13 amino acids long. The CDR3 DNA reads TGTGCCAGCAGCGCGGGGGAAGTCTACGAGCAGTACTTC. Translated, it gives CASSAGEVYEQYF. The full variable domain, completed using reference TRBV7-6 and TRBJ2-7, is GAGVSQSPRYKVTKRGQDVALRCDPISGHVSLYWYRQALGQGPEFLTYFNYEAQQDKSGLPNDRFSAERPEGSISTLTIQRTEQRDSAMYRCASSAGEVYEQYFGPGTRLTVT.

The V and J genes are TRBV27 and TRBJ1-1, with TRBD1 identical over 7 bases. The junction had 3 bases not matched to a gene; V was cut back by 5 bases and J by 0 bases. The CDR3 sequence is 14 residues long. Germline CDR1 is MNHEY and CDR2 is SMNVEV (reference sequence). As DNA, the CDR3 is TGTGCCAGCAGTCGACAGGGCCTGAACACTGAAGCTTTCTTT. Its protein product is CASSRQGLNTEAFF.

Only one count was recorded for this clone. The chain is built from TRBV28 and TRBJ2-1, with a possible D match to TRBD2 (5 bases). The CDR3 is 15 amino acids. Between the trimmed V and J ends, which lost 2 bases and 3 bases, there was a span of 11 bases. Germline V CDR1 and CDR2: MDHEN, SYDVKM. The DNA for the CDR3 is TGTGCCAGCAGTTTAACGTTAGGAGGCTACAATGAGCAGTTCTTC. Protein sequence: CASSLTLGGYNEQFF.

The DNA for the CDR3 is TGCACCAGCAGCCAAGGTGGGGGCCTGGGCGAGCAGTACTTC. Translated: CTSSQGGGLGEQYF. The V gene is TRBV1, the J gene TRBJ2-7; no DNA check was done on the table's D call, TRBD1. TRBV1 is flagged as a pseudogene. This CDR3 has 14 amino acids.

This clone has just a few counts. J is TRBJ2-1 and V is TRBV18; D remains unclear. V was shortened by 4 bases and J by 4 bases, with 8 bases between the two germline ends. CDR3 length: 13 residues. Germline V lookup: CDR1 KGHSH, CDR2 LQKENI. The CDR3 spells CASSLQVYNEQFF. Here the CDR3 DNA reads TGTGCCAGCTCACTCCAGGTTTACAATGAGCAGTTCTTC.

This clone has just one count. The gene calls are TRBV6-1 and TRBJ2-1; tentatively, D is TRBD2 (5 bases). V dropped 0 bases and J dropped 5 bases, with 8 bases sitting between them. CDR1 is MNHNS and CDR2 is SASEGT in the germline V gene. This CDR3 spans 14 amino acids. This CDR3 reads CASSEAAGNNEQFF. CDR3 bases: TGTGCCAGCAGTGAAGCCGCGGGCAACAATGAGCAGTTCTTC.

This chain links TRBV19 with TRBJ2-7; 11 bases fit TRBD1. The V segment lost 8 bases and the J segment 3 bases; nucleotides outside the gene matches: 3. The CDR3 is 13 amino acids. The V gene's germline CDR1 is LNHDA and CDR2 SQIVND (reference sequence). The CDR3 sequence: CASSGTGGYEQYF. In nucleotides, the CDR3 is TGTGCCAGTTCCGGGACAGGGGGCTACGAGCAGTACTTC.

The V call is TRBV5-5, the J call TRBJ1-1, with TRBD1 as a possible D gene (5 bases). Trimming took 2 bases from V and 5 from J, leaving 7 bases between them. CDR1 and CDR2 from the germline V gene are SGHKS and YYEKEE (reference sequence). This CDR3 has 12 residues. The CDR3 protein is CASSLRQTEAFF. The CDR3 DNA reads TGTGCCAGCAGCTTAAGACAGACTGAAGCTTTCTTT.

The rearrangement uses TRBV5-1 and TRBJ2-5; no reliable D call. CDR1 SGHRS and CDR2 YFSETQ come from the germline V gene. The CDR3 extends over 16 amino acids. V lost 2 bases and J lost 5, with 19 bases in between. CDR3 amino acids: CASSFTSQTGRETQYF. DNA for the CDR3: TGCGCCAGCAGCTTTACCTCGCAGACGGGTCGGGAGACCCAGTACTTC.

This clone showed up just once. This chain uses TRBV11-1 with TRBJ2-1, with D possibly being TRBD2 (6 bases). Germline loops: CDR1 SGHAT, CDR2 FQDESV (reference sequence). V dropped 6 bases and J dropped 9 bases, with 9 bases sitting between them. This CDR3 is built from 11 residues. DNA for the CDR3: TGTGCCAGCAGGAACGGGGGTGAGCAGTTCTTC. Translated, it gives CASRNGGEQFF.

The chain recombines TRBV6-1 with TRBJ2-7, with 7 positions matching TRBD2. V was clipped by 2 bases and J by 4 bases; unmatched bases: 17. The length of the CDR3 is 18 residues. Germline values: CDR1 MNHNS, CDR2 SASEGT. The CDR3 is CASSEFGRMTVLEYEQYF. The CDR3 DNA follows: TGTGCCAGCAGTGAATTCGGGAGGATGACAGTTCTTGAGTACGAGCAGTACTTC.

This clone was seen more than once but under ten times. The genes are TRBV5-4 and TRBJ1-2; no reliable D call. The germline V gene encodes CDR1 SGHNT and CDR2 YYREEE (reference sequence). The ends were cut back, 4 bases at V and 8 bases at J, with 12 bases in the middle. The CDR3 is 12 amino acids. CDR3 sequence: CASSPDIGGYTF. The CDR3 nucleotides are TGTGCCAGCAGCCCCGACATTGGAGGCTACACCTTC.

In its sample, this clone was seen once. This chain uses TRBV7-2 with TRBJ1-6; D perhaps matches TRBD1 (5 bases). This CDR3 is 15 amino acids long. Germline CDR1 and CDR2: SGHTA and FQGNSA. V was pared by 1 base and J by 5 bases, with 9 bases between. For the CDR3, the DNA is TGTGCCAGCAGCTTAGGGGGGGGGAATAATTCACCCCTCCACTTT. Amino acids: CASSLGGGNNSPLHF.

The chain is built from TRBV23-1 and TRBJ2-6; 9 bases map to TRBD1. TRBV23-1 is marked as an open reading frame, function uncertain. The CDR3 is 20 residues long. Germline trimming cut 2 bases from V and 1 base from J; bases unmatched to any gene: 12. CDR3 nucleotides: TGCGCCAGCAGTCAACCTAATGAGCTCGGACAGGGGTCTGGGGCCAACGTCCTGACTTTC. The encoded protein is CASSQPNELGQGSGANVLTF.

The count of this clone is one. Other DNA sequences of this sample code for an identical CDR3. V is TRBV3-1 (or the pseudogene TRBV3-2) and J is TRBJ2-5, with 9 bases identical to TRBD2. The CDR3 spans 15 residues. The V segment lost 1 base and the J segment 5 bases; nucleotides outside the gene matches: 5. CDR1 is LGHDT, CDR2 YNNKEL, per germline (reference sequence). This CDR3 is CASSQGRGGGETQYF. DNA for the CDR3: TGTGCCAGCAGCCAAGGGCGGGGGGGCGGGGAGACCCAGTACTTC.

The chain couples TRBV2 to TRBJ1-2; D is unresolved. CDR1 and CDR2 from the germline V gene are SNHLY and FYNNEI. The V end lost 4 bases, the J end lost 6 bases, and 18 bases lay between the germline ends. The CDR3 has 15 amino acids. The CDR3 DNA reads TGTGCCAGCAGTGGGGCCGCATATTATACAGATGGCTACACCTTC. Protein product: CASSGAAYYTDGYTF.

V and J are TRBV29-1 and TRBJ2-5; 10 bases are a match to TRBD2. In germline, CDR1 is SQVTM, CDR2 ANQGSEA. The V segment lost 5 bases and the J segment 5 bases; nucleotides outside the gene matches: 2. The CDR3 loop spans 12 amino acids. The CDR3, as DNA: TGCAGCGTTACTAGCGGGGTGGAGACCCAGTACTTC. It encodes CSVTSGVETQYF.